This T cell receptor beta chain was sequenced for a study of shared clonotypes between healthy human individuals. Terminally differentiated effector memory CD45RA+ cells were left out of the naive CD8 fraction, which was CD45RO-negative and positively selected for CCR7. Of note for this clone: The same CDR3 also results from other DNA sequences found in this sample.

The CDR3 is 14 residues long. V was shortened by 3 bases and J by 5 bases, with 13 bases between the two germline ends. Germline-derived CDR1 and CDR2 are SGHTA and FQGTGA. Some clones are missing from TCRdb's copy, which holds only in-frame ones; the method was immunoSEQ multiplex PCR. The data show more than 2 million clones, about 94% seen once. The sequenced material came from naive CD8+ T cells sorted from blood. The chain links TRBV7-3 to TRBJ2-5, with D possibly being TRBD1 (6 bases). This receptor was obtained from a man between 18 and 35 years old in good health. This chain's CDR3 is CASSLTGGVETQYF. DNA for the CDR3: TGTGCCAGCAGCTTGACAGGCGGAGTTGAGACCCAGTACTTC.